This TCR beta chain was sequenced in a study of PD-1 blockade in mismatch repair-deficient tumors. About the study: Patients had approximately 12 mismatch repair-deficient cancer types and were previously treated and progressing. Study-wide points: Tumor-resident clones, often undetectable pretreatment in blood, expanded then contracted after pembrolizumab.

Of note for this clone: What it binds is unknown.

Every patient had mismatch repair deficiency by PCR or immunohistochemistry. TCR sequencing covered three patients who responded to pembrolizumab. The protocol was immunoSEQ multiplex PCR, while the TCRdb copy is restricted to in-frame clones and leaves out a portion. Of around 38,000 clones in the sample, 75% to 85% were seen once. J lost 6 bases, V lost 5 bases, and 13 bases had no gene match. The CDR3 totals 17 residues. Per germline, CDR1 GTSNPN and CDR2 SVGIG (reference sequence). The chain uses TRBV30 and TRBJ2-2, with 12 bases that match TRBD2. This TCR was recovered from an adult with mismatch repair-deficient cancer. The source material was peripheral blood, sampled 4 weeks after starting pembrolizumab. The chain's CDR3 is CAWSRLAGGPVPGELFF. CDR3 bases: TGTGCCTGGTCCCGGCTAGCGGGAGGGCCGGTACCCGGGGAGCTGTTTTTT.